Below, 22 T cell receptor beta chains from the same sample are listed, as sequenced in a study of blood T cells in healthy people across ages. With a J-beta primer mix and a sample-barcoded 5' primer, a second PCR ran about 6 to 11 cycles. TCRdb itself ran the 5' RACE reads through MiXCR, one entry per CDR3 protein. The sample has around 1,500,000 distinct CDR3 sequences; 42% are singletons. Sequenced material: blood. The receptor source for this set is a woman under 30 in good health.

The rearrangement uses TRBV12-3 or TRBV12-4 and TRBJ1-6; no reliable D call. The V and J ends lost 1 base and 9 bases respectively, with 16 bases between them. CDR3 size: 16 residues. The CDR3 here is CASSLDSTLVGSPLHF. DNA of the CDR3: TGTGCCAGCAGTTTAGATTCTACCCTGGTGGGTTCACCCCTCCACTTT.

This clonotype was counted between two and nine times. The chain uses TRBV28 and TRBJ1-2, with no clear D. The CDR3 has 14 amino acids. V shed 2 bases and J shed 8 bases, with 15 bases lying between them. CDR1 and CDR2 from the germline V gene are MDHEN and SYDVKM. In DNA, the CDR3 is TGTGCCAGCAGTTTAGAACCGTTGCCCCAAGGCTACACCTTC. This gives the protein CASSLEPLPQGYTF.

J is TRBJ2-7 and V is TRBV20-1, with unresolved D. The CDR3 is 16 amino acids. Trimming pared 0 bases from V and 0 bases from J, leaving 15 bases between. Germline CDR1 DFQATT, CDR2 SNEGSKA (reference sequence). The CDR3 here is CSARDYSQINSYEQYF. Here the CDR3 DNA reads TGCAGTGCTAGAGATTACTCGCAGATAAACTCCTACGAGCAGTACTTC.

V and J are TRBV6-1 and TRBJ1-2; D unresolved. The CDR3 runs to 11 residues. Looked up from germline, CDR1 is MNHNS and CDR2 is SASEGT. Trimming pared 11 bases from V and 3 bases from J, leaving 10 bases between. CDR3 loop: CAGREDYGYTF. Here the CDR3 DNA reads TGTGCCGGCCGGGAGGACTATGGCTACACCTTC.

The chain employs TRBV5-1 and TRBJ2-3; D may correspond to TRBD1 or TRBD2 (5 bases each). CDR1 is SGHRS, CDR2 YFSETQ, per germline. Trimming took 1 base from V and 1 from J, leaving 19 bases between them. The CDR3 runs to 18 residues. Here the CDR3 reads CASSLYLRGVRGTDTQYF. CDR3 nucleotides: TGCGCCAGCAGCTTGTATCTGAGGGGCGTCAGGGGCACAGATACGCAGTATTTT. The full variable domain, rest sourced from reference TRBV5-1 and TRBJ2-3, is KAGVTQTPRYLIKTRGQQVTLSCSPISGHRSVSWYQQTPGQGLQFLFEYFSETQRNKGNFPGRFSGRQFSNSRSEMNVSTLELGDSALYLCASSLYLRGVRGTDTQYFGPGTRLTVL.

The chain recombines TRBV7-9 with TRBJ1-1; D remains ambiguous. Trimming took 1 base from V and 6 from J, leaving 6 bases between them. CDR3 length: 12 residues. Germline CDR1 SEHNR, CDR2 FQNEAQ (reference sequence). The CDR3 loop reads CASSLVQAEAFF. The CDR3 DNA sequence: TGTGCCAGCAGCTTAGTTCAGGCTGAAGCTTTCTTT.

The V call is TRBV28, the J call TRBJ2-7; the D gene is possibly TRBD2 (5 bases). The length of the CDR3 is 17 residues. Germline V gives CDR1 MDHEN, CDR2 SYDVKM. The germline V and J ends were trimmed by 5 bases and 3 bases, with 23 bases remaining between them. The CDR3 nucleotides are TGTGCCAGCAGTCCCAGAGACTACCGGGGTCGGGGCTACGAGCAGTACTTC. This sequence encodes CASSPRDYRGRGYEQYF.

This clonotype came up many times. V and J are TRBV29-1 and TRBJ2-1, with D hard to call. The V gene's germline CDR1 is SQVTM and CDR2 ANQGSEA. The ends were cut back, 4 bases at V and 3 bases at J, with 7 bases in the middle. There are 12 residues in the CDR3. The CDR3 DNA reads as TGCAGCGTTGTTGCGGACTACAATGAGCAGTTCTTC. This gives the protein CSVVADYNEQFF.

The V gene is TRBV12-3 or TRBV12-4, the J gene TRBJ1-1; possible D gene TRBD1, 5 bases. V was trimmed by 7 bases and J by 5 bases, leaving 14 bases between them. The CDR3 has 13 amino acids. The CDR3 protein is CASTSSGGTEAFF. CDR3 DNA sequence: TGTGCCAGCACCAGTAGCGGGGGGACTGAAGCTTTCTTT.

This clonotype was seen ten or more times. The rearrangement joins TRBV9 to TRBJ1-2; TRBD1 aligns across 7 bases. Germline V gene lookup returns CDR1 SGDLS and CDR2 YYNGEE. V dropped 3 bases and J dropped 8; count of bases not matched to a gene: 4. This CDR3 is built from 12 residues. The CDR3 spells CASSADRAGYTF. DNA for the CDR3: TGTGCCAGCAGCGCCGACAGGGCAGGCTACACCTTC.

CDR3 protein: CASSLGGATKNIQYF. The CDR3, as DNA: TGTGCCAGCAGTTTAGGGGGGGCGACCAAAAACATTCAGTACTTC. The chain has TRBV12-3 or TRBV12-4 and TRBJ2-4, with D tentatively TRBD1 or TRBD2 (6 bases each). V gave up 1 base and J gave up 2 bases, with 9 bases separating them. The CDR3 is made up of 15 amino acids.

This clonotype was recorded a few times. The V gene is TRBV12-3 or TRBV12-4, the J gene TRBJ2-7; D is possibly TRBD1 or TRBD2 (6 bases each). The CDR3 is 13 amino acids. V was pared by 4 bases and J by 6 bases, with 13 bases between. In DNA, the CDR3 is TGTGCCAGCAGTTCCCGGGGGCAGGGCGAGCAGTACTTC. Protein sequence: CASSSRGQGEQYF.

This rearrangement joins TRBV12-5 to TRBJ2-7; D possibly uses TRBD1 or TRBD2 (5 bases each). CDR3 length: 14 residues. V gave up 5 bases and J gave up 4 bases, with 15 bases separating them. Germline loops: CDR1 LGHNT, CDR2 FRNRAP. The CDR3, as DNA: TGTGCTAGTGGTACCAGGGAGCCTCCGTACGAGCAGTACTTC. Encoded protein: CASGTREPPYEQYF.

CDR3 in DNA: TGTGCCAGCAGTGAAGAAGATCAGCCCCAGCATTTT. Residues: CASSEEDQPQHF. This chain joins TRBV28 and TRBJ1-5, with D uncertain. The CDR3 has 12 residues. Trimming cost V 5 bases and J 5 bases, with 7 bases left between them. The germline gives CDR1 MDHEN, CDR2 SYDVKM.

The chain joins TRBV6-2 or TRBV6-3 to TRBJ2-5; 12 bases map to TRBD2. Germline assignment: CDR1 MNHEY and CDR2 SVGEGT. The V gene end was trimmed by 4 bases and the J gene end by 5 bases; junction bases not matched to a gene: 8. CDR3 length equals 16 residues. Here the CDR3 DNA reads TGTGCCAGCAGTTCGACGACTAGCGGGGGATGGGAGACCCAGTACTTC. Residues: CASSSTTSGGWETQYF.

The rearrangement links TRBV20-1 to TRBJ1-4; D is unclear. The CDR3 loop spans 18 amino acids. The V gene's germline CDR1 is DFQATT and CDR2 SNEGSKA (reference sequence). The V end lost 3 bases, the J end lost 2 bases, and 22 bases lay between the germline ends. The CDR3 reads CSARSGVLDMHTNEKLFF. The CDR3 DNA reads TGCAGTGCTAGGAGTGGGGTATTAGATATGCACACTAATGAAAAACTGTTTTTT.

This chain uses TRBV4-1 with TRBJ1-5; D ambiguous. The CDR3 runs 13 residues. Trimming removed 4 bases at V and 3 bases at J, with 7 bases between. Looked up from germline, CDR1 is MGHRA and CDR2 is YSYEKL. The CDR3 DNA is TGCGCCAGCAGCCCAACGATCAATCAGCCCCAGCATTTT. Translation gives CASSPTINQPQHF.

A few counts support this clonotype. The CDR3 nucleotides are TGTGCCAGCAGCTTAGTTGAAGGGGGCACATCTGGCTACACCTTC. It is translated as CASSLVEGGTSGYTF. This rearrangement joins TRBV7-6 to TRBJ1-2; 7 positions agree with TRBD1. Germline V CDR1 and CDR2: SGHVS, FNYEAQ. V lost 1 base to trimming and J lost 7 bases; unmatched junction nucleotides: 9. The CDR3 runs 15 residues. Variable domain in full (rest from reference TRBV7-6 and TRBJ1-2): GAGVSQSPRYKVTKRGQDVALRCDPISGHVSLYWYRQALGQGPEFLTYFNYEAQQDKSGLPNDRFSAERPEGSISTLTIQRTEQRDSAMYRCASSLVEGGTSGYTFGSGTRLTVV.

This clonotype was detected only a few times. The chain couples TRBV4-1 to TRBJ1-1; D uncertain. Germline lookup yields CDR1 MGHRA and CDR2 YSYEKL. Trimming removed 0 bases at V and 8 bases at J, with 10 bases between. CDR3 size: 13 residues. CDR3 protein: CASSQEYQAEAFF. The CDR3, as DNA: TGCGCCAGCAGCCAAGAGTATCAGGCCGAAGCTTTCTTT.

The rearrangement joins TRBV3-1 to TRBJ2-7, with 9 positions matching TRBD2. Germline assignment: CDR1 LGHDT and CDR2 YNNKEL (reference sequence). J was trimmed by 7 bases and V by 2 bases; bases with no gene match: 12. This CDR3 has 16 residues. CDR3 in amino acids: CASSQRTSELYNEQYF. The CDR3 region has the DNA TGTGCCAGCAGCCAACGGACTAGCGAGCTCTACAATGAGCAGTACTTC.

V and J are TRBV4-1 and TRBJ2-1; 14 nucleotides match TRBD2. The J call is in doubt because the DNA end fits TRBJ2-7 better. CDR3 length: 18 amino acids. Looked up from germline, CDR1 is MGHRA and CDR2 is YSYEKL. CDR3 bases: TGCGCCAGCAGCCAAGGGGGACTAGCGGGAGTTACCTACAATGAGCAGTACTTC. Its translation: CASSQGGLAGVTYNEQYF.

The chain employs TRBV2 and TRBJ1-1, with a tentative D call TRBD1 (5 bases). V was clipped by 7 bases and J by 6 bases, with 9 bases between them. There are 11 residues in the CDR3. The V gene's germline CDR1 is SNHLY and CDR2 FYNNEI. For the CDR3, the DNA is TGTGCCAGCACAGGGACCCCTGAAGCTTTCTTT. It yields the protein CASTGTPEAFF.